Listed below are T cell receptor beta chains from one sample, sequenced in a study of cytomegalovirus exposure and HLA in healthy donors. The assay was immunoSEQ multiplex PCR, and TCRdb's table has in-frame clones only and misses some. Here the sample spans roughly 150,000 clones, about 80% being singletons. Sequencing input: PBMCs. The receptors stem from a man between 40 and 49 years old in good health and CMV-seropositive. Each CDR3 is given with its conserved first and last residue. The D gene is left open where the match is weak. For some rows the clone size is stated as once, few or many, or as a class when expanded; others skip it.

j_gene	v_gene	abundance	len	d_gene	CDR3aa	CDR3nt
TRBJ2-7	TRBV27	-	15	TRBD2	CASRRGTSGTYEQYF	TGTGCCAGCAGGCGAGGGACTAGCGGTACCTACGAGCAGTACTTC
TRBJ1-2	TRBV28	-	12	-	CASRESAYGYTF	TGTGCCAGCAGAGAGTCCGCCTATGGCTACACCTTC
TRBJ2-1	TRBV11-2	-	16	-	CASSSSDYPSYNEQFF	TGTGCCAGCAGCTCTAGTGACTATCCCTCCTACAATGAGCAGTTCTTC
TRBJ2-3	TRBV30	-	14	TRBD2	CAWSRDYNTDTQYF	TGTGCCTGGAGTCGGGACTACAACACAGATACGCAGTATTTT
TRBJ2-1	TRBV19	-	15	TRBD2	CASSPPSGRLNEQFF	TGTGCCAGTAGCCCACCAAGCGGGAGGTTGAATGAGCAGTTCTTC
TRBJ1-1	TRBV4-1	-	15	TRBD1	CASSLSGGSNTEAFF	TGCGCCAGCAGCCTTTCAGGGGGATCAAACACTGAAGCTTTCTTT
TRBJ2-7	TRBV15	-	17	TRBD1	CATSRAIAGTGAYEQYF	TGTGCCACCAGCAGAGCCATCGCCGGGACAGGGGCCTACGAGCAGTACTTC
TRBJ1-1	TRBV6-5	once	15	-	CASSYSKWGGTEAFF	TGTGCCAGCAGTTACTCGAAATGGGGCGGCACTGAAGCTTTCTTT
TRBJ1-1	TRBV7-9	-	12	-	CASSRTVSEAFF	TGTGCCAGCAGCAGGACAGTGAGTGAAGCTTTCTTT
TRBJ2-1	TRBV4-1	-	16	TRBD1	CASSQPGTGLRNEQFF	TGCGCCAGCAGCCAACCCGGGACAGGGCTTCGGAATGAGCAGTTCTTC
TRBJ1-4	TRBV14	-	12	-	CASSPRGEKLFF	TGTGCCAGCAGCCCGAGAGGCGAAAAACTGTTTTTT
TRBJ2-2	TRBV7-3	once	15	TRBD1	CASSAGQGNTGELFF	TGTGCCAGCAGCGCAGGACAGGGGAACACCGGGGAGCTGTTTTTT
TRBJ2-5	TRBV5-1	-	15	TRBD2	CASTFLGLAWETQYF	TGCGCCAGCACCTTTTTGGGACTAGCGTGGGAGACCCAGTACTTC
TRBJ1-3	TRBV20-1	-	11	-	CSARSGNTIYF	TGCAGTGCCCGCTCTGGAAACACCATATATTTT
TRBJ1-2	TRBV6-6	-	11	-	CASRSGEGYTF	TGTGCCAGCAGGTCAGGGGAAGGCTACACCTTC
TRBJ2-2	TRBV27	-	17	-	CASSPTFGRGAIGELFF	TGTGCCAGCAGTCCCACCTTTGGCAGGGGGGCAATCGGGGAGCTGTTTTTT
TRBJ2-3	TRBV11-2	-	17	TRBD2	CASSSNIGGRFTDTQYF	TGTGCCAGCAGCTCGAATATTGGCGGGAGATTCACAGATACGCAGTATTTT
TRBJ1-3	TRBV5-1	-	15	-	CASSLNGASGNTIYF	TGCGCCAGCAGCTTGAATGGGGCATCTGGAAACACCATATATTTT
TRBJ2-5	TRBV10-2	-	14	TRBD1	CASSAPGGVETQYF	TGCGCCAGCAGTGCGCCAGGGGGAGTGGAGACCCAGTACTTC
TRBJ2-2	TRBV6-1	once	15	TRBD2	CASNRLAANTGELFF	TGTGCCAGCAACAGACTAGCGGCGAACACCGGGGAGCTGTTTTTT
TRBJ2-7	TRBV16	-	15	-	CASSQSASRSYEQYF	TGTGCCAGCAGCCAATCCGCTTCTCGTAGCTACGAGCAGTACTTC
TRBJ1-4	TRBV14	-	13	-	CASRRGAFEKLFF	TGTGCCAGTCGGCGGGGGGCCTTTGAAAAACTGTTTTTT
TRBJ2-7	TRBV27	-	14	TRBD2	CASSTAGPSVEQYF	TGTGCCAGCAGCACAGCGGGACCGTCAGTCGAGCAGTACTTC
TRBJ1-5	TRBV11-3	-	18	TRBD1	CASSLEGLTGNDNQPQHF	TGTGCCAGCAGCTTAGAGGGGTTGACAGGGAATGACAATCAGCCCCAGCATTTT
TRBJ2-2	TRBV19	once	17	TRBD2	CASSTPGLAGHTGELFF	TGTGCCAGTAGTACCCCCGGACTAGCGGGGCACACCGGGGAGCTGTTTTTT
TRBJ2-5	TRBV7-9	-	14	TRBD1	CASSPGTGGREQYF	TGTGCCAGCAGCCCCGGGACAGGGGGCCGGGAGCAGTACTTC
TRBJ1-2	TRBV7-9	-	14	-	CASSLEWANYGYTF	TGTGCCAGCAGCTTAGAATGGGCAAACTATGGCTACACCTTC
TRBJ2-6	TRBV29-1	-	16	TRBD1	CSVGAGGLSGANVLTF	TGCAGCGTTGGTGCAGGGGGTCTCTCTGGGGCCAACGTCCTGACTTTC
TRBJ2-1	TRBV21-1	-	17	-	CASSSPTSGMSYNEQFF	TGTGCCAGCAGCAGCCCCACTAGCGGCATGTCCTACAATGAGCAGTTCTTC
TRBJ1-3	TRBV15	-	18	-	CATSPPHTTTSSGNTIYF	TGTGCCACCAGCCCCCCCCACACGACAACAAGCTCTGGAAACACCATATATTTT
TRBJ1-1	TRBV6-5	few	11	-	CASSYSSEAFF	TGTGCCAGCAGTTACTCGAGTGAAGCTTTCTTT
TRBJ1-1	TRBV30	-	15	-	CAWSLGRGMNTEAFF	TGTGCCTGGAGCCTGGGGAGGGGAATGAACACTGAAGCTTTCTTT
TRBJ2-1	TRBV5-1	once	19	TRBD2	CASSFQSTRLAGGLNEQFF	TGCGCCAGCAGCTTCCAGTCCACCCGACTAGCGGGAGGTCTGAATGAGCAGTTCTTC
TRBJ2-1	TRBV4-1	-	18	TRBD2	CASSQDSHAGGSLNEQFF	TGCGCCAGCAGCCAAGATTCCCACGCGGGAGGGTCTCTCAATGAGCAGTTCTTC
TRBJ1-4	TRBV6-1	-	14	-	CASREGGSNEKLFF	TGTGCCAGCAGGGAGGGGGGGAGTAATGAAAAACTGTTTTTT
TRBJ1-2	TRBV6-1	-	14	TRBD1	CASSVSQGDYGYTF	TGTGCCAGCAGTGTATCCCAGGGGGACTATGGCTACACCTTC
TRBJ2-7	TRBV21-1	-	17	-	CASSKARGDYKAYEQYF	TGTGCCAGCAGCAAAGCGCGAGGGGACTACAAGGCCTACGAGCAGTACTTC
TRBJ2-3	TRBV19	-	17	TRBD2	CASSPLTSGRTRDTQYF	TGTGCCAGTAGTCCGTTGACTAGCGGGAGAACACGAGATACGCAGTATTTT
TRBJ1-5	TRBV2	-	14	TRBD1	CASSEDRGYQPQHF	TGTGCCAGCAGTGAGGACAGGGGGTATCAGCCCCAGCATTTT
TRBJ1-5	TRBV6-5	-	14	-	CASSETSLDQPQHF	TGTGCCAGCAGTGAAACCAGTTTGGATCAGCCCCAGCATTTT
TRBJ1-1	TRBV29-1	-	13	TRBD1	CSVGRGRDTEAFF	TGCAGCGTCGGCAGGGGGCGCGACACTGAAGCTTTCTTT
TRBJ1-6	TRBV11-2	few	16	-	CASSERRSSYNSPLHF	TGTGCCAGCAGCGAAAGGCGGAGCTCCTATAATTCACCCCTCCACTTT
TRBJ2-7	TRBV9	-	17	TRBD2	CASSPRTSALGRYEQYF	TGTGCCAGCAGCCCCCGGACTAGCGCCCTCGGCCGCTACGAGCAGTACTTC
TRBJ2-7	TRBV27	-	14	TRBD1	CASSSPGQVYEQYF	TGTGCCAGCAGTTCACCGGGACAGGTCTACGAGCAGTACTTC
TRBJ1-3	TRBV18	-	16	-	CASSRSGHNSGNTIYF	TGTGCCAGCTCACGGTCGGGACACAACTCTGGAAACACCATATATTTT
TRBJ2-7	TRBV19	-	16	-	CASSIGPGALSYEQYF	TGTGCCAGTAGTATAGGCCCAGGGGCCTTGTCCTACGAGCAGTACTTC
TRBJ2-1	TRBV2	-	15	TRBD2	CASSELAGVTNEQFF	TGTGCCAGCAGTGAATTAGCGGGGGTTACCAATGAGCAGTTCTTC
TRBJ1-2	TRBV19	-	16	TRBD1	CASSRGLWGQGDGYTF	TGTGCCAGTAGTCGAGGGTTGTGGGGACAGGGTGATGGCTACACCTTC
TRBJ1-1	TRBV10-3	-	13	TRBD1	CAISADRGPEAFF	TGTGCCATCAGTGCAGACAGGGGACCTGAAGCTTTCTTT
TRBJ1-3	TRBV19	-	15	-	CASSIFRSSGNTIYF	TGTGCCAGTAGTATCTTTCGGAGCTCTGGAAACACCATATATTTT
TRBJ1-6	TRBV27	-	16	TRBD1	CASSLKGDRNNSPLHF	TGTGCCAGCAGTCTCAAAGGGGACAGGAATAACTCACCCCTCCACTTT